A single sample gave rise to the 6 T cell receptor beta chains below, sequenced in a study of T-cell reconstitution after alpha-beta-depleted transplantation in children. It was with unique molecular identifiers that the TCRbeta library was prepared. In TCRdb, the PCR reads were re-called with MiXCR into one record per CDR3 protein. This sample has 250,000 to 350,000 distinct CDR3 sequences, with more than 9% found just once. Sample: PBMCs from the stem cell graft donor, taken from the stem cell graft. The source is a human donor who donated a stem cell graft to a child with SCID.

Only a few counts were recorded for this clonotype. The V call is TRBV5-1, the J call TRBJ2-7; a possible D gene is TRBD1 (5 bases). Deletions cut 3 bases from V and 7 bases from J, with 23 bases between. This CDR3 contains 16 residues. Germline CDR1 SGHRS, CDR2 YFSETQ. CDR3 loop: CASSSTQVSLLVEQYF. CDR3 sequence (DNA): TGCGCCAGCAGCTCAACACAGGTTTCCCTACTGGTGGAGCAGTACTTC.

This clonotype was recorded at least ten times. V and J are TRBV5-1 and TRBJ2-7; D is ambiguous. V shed 2 bases and J shed 0 bases, with 6 bases lying between them. Per germline, CDR1 SGHRS and CDR2 YFSETQ. This CDR3 is built from 13 residues. CDR3 bases: TGCGCCAGCAGCTTCGGCACCTCCTACGAGCAGTACTTC. This sequence encodes CASSFGTSYEQYF.

This clonotype was seen repeatedly, ten times or more. The chain uses TRBV3-1 and TRBJ1-1, with TRBD1 matching over 8 bases. The junction had 7 bases not matched to a gene; V was cut back by 4 bases and J by 6 bases. Germline V lookup: CDR1 LGHDT, CDR2 YNNKEL (reference sequence). This CDR3 spans 14 amino acids. As DNA, the CDR3 is TGTGCCAGCAGCCCCCGGGCGGGACAGGCTGAAGCTTTCTTT. It specifies CASSPRAGQAEAFF.

The chain joins TRBV2 to TRBJ2-7; D is perhaps TRBD1 or TRBD2 (7 bases each). Germline loops: CDR1 SNHLY, CDR2 FYNNEI. The CDR3 is made up of 13 amino acids. The ends were cut back, 8 bases at V and 6 bases at J, with 17 bases in the middle. In DNA, the CDR3 is TGTGCCAGCCAACCGACAGGGAGGGGCGAGCAGTACTTC. Protein product: CASQPTGRGEQYF. Combining the CDR3 with reference TRBV2 and TRBJ2-7 gives the whole variable domain EPEVTQTPSHQVTQMGQEVILRCVPISNHLYFYWYRQILGQKVEFLVSFYNNEISEKSEIFDDQFSVERPDGSNFTLKIRSTKLEDSAMYFCASQPTGRGEQYFGPGTRLTVT.

V and J are TRBV19 and TRBJ2-6, with D tentatively TRBD1 or TRBD2 (5 bases each). This CDR3 region has 18 residues. CDR1 and CDR2 from the germline V gene are LNHDA and SQIVND (reference sequence). The V end lost 6 bases, the J end lost 0 bases, and 18 bases lay between the germline ends. The CDR3 reads CASSQGDGIYSGANVLTF. In DNA, the CDR3 is TGTGCCAGTAGCCAAGGGGACGGAATCTACTCTGGGGCCAACGTCCTGACTTTC.

This clonotype occurred a few times. The chain links TRBV10-3 to TRBJ2-1, with a weak D call TRBD2 (5 bases). This CDR3 contains 14 residues. Germline values: CDR1 ENHRY, CDR2 SYGVKD. V was cut by 3 bases and J by 15 bases, with 21 bases left in between. In DNA, the CDR3 is TGTGCCATCAGTGAAGGCCCACGGACGAATGAGGGGTTCTTC. Translating gives CAISEGPRTNEGFF.